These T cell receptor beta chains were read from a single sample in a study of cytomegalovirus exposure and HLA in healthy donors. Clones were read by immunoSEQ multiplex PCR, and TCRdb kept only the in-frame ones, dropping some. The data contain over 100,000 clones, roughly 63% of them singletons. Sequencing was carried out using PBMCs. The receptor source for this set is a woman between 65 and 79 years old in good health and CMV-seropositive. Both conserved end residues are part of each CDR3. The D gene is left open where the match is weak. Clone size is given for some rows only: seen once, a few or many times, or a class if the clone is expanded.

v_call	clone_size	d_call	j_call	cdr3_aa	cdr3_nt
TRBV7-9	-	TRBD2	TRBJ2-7	CASSPEARLAPLYEQYF	TGTGCCAGCAGCCCAGAGGCGCGACTAGCGCCATTATACGAGCAGTACTTC
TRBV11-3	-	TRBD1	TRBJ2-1	CASSLVGGQGNNEQFF	TGTGCCAGCAGCTTAGTCGGGGGACAGGGTAACAATGAGCAGTTCTTC
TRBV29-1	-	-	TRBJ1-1	CSGLGGSNTEAFF	TGCAGCGGCTTGGGGGGGTCGAACACTGAAGCTTTCTTT
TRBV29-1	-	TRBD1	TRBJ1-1	CSVTDRQNTEAFF	TGCAGCGTTACGGACAGGCAGAACACTGAAGCTTTCTTT
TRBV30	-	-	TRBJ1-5	CAWSATGGQPQHF	TGTGCCTGGAGTGCGACCGGAGGTCAGCCCCAGCATTTT
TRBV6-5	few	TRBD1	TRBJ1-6	CASSYGTGQGSPLHF	TGTGCCAGCAGTTACGGGACAGGGCAAGGATCACCCCTCCACTTT
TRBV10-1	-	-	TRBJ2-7	CASSQSRSYEQYF	TGCGCCAGCAGTCAAAGCCGCTCCTACGAGCAGTACTTC
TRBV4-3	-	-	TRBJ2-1	CASSRTGLNNEQFF	TGCGCCAGCAGCCGAACGGGACTCAACAATGAGCAGTTCTTC
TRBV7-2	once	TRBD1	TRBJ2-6	CASTGQVGRANVLTF	TGTGCCAGCACAGGACAGGTTGGTAGGGCCAACGTCCTGACTTTC
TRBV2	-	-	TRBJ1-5	CASRASGQPQHF	TGTGCCAGCAGGGCCTCAGGTCAGCCCCAGCATTTT
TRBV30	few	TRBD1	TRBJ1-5	CAWSYRGRYSNQPQHF	TGTGCCTGGAGCTACAGGGGGCGTTATAGCAATCAGCCCCAGCATTTT
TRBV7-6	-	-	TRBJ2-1	CASTPAGGAYNEQFF	TGTGCCAGCACCCCGGCGGGCGGGGCATACAATGAGCAGTTCTTC
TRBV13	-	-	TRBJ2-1	CASSLRVSSVDYNEQFF	TGTGCCAGCAGCCTACGGGTTAGTAGCGTTGATTACAATGAGCAGTTCTTC
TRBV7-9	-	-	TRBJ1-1	CASSKSQGLNTEAFF	TGTGCCAGCAGCAAGAGTCAGGGGTTGAACACTGAAGCTTTCTTT
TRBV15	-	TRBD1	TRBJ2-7	CATSRVGDRVSEQYF	TGTGCCACCAGCAGAGTAGGAGACAGGGTATCCGAGCAGTACTTC
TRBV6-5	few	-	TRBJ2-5	CASTPGWGEETQYF	TGTGCCAGCACCCCGGGGTGGGGGGAAGAGACCCAGTACTTC
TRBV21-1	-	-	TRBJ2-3	CASSMGPTGTQYF	TGTGCCAGCAGCATGGGGCCAACAGGTACGCAGTATTTT
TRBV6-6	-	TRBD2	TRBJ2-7	CASSKLAGGSSYEQYF	TGTGCCAGCAGTAAACTAGCGGGGGGTAGCTCCTACGAGCAGTACTTC
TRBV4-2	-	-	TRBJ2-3	CASSQVGSGGLDTQYF	TGTGCCAGCAGCCAAGTAGGATCTGGGGGGTTGGATACGCAGTATTTT
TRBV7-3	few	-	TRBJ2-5	CASTKRGETQYF	TGTGCCAGCACTAAGAGGGGGGAGACCCAGTACTTC
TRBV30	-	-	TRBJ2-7	CAWSRSRTDLSYEQYF	TGTGCCTGGAGTCGATCCCGGACAGATCTCTCCTACGAGCAGTACTTC
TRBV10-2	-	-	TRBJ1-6	CASSESGQPNSPLHF	TGCGCCAGCAGTGAATCTGGGCAGCCGAATTCACCCCTCCACTTT
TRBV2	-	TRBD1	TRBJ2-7	CASRGTGGFYEQYF	TGTGCCAGCAGGGGGACAGGGGGTTTCTACGAGCAGTACTTC
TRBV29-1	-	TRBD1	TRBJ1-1	CSAGQMLFTEAFF	TGCAGCGCGGGACAGATGCTTTTCACTGAAGCTTTCTTT
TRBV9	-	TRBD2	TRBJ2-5	CASSASSGGAVEETQYF	TGTGCCAGCAGCGCTTCTAGCGGGGGGGCCGTAGAAGAGACCCAGTACTTC
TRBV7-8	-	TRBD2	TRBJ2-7	CASSSELAGGLPWYEQYF	TGTGCCAGCAGCTCAGAACTAGCGGGAGGACTCCCATGGTACGAGCAGTACTTC
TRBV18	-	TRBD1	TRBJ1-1	CASSLTTGDTEAFF	TGTGCCAGCTCACTTACGACAGGGGACACTGAAGCTTTCTTT
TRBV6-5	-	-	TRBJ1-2	CASMSVEGYGYTF	TGTGCCAGCATGTCGGTGGAGGGCTATGGCTACACCTTC
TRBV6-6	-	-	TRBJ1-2	CASSQGLNYGYTF	TGTGCCAGCAGCCAGGGACTAAACTATGGCTACACCTTC
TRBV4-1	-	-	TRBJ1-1	CASRQTENTEAFF	TGCGCCAGCAGGCAGACAGAGAACACTGAAGCTTTCTTT
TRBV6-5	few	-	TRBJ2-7	CASSSPNEQYF	TGTGCCAGCAGTTCCCCAAACGAGCAGTACTTC
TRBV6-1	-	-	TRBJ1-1	CASSTYIPWTEAFF	TGTGCCAGCAGTACATATATCCCCTGGACTGAAGCTTTCTTT
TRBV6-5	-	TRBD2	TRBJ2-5	CASSSGGAGKETQYF	TGTGCCAGCAGTAGCGGGGGGGCCGGTAAAGAGACCCAGTACTTC
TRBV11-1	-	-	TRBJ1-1	CASSLNRGEGEAFF	TGTGCCAGCAGCTTAAACCGGGGGGAAGGGGAAGCTTTCTTT
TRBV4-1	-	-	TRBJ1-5	CASSQDSGNQPQHF	TGCGCCAGCAGCCAAGACTCAGGGAATCAGCCCCAGCATTTT
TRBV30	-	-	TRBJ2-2	CAWSAVTGELFF	TGTGCCTGGAGTGCGGTCACCGGGGAGCTGTTTTTT
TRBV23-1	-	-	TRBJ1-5	CASSQSDRYYQPQHF	TGCGCCAGCAGTCAATCAGACAGGTATTATCAGCCCCAGCATTTT
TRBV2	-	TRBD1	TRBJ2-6	CASTGTASGANVLTF	TGTGCCAGCACCGGGACAGCCTCTGGGGCCAACGTCCTGACTTTC
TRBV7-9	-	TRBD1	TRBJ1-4	CASSFGGTGGEKLFF	TGTGCCAGCAGCTTTGGGGGGACAGGGGGTGAAAAACTGTTTTTT
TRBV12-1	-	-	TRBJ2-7	CASSIGTSGGFNEQYF	TGTGCCAGCAGCATCGGGACTAGCGGGGGGTTCAACGAGCAGTACTTC
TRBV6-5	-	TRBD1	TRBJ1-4	CASSYSRTGGFEKLLF	TGTGCCAGCAGTTACTCGCGGACAGGGGGCTTTGAAAAACTGCTTTTT
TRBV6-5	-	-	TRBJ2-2	CASMFRGTNTGELFF	TGTGCCAGCATGTTTAGGGGGACGAACACCGGGGAGCTGTTTTTT
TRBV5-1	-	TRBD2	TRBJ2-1	CASSFSGGPYNEQFF	TGCGCCAGCAGCTTTAGCGGGGGGCCTTACAATGAGCAGTTCTTC
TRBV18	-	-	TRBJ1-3	CASSLTTGSGNTIYF	TGTGCCAGCTCACTTACGACGGGCTCTGGAAACACCATATATTTT
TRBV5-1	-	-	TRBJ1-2	CASSLGEAANYGYTF	TGCGCCAGCAGCTTGGGCGAGGCAGCGAACTATGGCTACACCTTC
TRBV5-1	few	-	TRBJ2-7	CASTFSTGSYEQYF	TGCGCCAGCACCTTCTCCACAGGCTCCTACGAGCAGTACTTC
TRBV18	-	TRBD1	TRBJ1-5	CASSSSQGGTNQPQHF	TGTGCCAGCTCATCAAGCCAGGGGGGAACAAATCAGCCCCAGCATTTT